The 17 T cell receptor beta chains presented below share a single source sample, sequenced in a study of T cells in Graves' hyperthyroidism and ophthalmopathy. There were TCR beta CDR3 regions amplified from RNA transcripts. A set of HTBI primers served as the primers for a first-round RT-PCR of the TCR CDR3. One entry per CDR3 protein, called by TCRdb with MiXCR from the multiplex PCR reads. In the table there are some 350,000 distinct CDR3 sequences, roughly 14% of which are singletons. Sequences were obtained from blood. Receptors were obtained from a woman aged 18-35 years with Graves' hyperthyroidism that later progressed to Graves' ophthalmopathy.

This clonotype was recorded many times. The genes are TRBV28 and TRBJ2-1; D gene uncertain. Germline V gives CDR1 MDHEN, CDR2 SYDVKM. V lost 7 bases and J lost 6, with 13 bases in between. The CDR3 sequence is 13 residues long. The DNA for the CDR3 is TGTGCCAGCACCGAGGTAACTCCCAATGAGCAGTTCTTC. Translation gives CASTEVTPNEQFF.

The chain is built from TRBV7-2 and TRBJ2-1; the D is unclear. Trimming took 3 bases from V and 0 from J, leaving 15 bases between them. There are 17 residues in the CDR3. CDR1 is SGHTA and CDR2 is FQGNSA in the germline V gene. CDR3 amino acids: CASSLGRAKVSYNEQFF. The CDR3 DNA reads as TGTGCCAGCAGCTTGGGAAGGGCAAAAGTCTCCTACAATGAGCAGTTCTTC.

This clonotype was seen at least ten times. The chain has TRBV3-1 and TRBJ1-5, with TRBD1 matching 8 bases. The CDR3 consists of 13 residues. Germline-derived CDR1 and CDR2 are LGHDT and YNNKEL (reference sequence). The V gene end was trimmed by 4 bases and the J gene end by 6 bases; junction bases not matched to a gene: 2. CDR3 amino acids: CASSRTGTQPQHF. The CDR3 DNA reads TGTGCCAGCAGCCGGACAGGGACTCAGCCCCAGCATTTT.

The sample holds a few counts of this clonotype. V usage is TRBV20-1 and J usage is TRBJ2-2; TRBD2 might be the D (6 bases). V lost 6 bases, J lost 1 base, and 12 bases lay in between. The germline CDR1 and CDR2 sequences are DFQATT and SNEGSKA (reference sequence). This CDR3 is 14 amino acids long. Written as DNA, the CDR3 is TGCAGTGCCCCGGGACTGCTGAACACCGGGGAGCTGTTTTTT. Residues: CSAPGLLNTGELFF.

This clonotype appeared many times. The chain uses TRBV7-2 and TRBJ2-1; 8 bases match TRBD1. V trimming: 6 bases; J trimming: 6 bases; junction bases outside the gene matches: 10. The CDR3 extends over 15 amino acids. In germline, CDR1 is SGHTA, CDR2 FQGNSA. Here the CDR3 DNA reads TGTGCCAGCAGGTCCGGGACAGGTGGCTTCAATGAGCAGTTCTTC. Translated, it gives CASRSGTGGFNEQFF.

As concerns this clonotype: Being one base from a much bigger clone, this may be a read error. The V gene is TRBV27, the J gene TRBJ2-7; D uncertain. CDR1 is MNHEY and CDR2 is SMNVEV in the germline V gene (reference sequence). CDR3 length: 13 amino acids. CDR3: CTSSLSVVNEQYF. The CDR3 nucleotides read TGTACCAGCAGTTTATCGGTGGTGAACGAGCAGTACTTC.

This chain links TRBV5-5 with TRBJ2-7; no definite D call. Trimming removed 0 bases at V and 3 bases at J, with 10 bases between. CDR1 is SGHKS, CDR2 YYEKEE, per germline (reference sequence). This CDR3 comprises 14 residues. Here the CDR3 reads CASSLAVGNYEQYF. The CDR3 bases are TGTGCCAGCAGCTTGGCCGTAGGCAACTACGAGCAGTACTTC.

The rearrangement uses TRBV19 and TRBJ2-2; 10 bases align to TRBD2. Losses at the gene ends were 3 bases for V and 5 bases for J; bases not matched to a gene: 0. Germline CDR1 reads LNHDA; CDR2 reads SQIVND (reference sequence). The CDR3 has 14 residues. The CDR3 nucleotides are TGTGCCAGTAGTATGGGACTAGCGACCGGGGAGCTGTTTTTT. Translating gives CASSMGLATGELFF.

The genes are TRBV30 and TRBJ2-3; TRBD2 matches 8 bases. The CDR3 spans 14 residues. CDR1 and CDR2 from the germline V gene are GTSNPN and SVGIG (reference sequence). J gave up 4 bases and V 0 bases, and 3 bases lay outside the gene matches. The CDR3 DNA follows: TGTGCCTGGAGTGTACAAGCGGGAGCAGATACGCAGTATTTT. Translation: CAWSVQAGADTQYF.

This clonotype was seen at least ten times. The J gene is TRBJ2-5, the V gene TRBV6-1; the match to TRBD1 covers 8 bases. This CDR3 contains 14 residues. Germline V CDR1 and CDR2: MNHNS, SASEGT. Germline trimming cut 7 bases from V and 5 bases from J; bases unmatched to any gene: 9. CDR3 coding DNA: TGTGCCAGCACCCCGGACAGGGCGGACGAGACCCAGTACTTC. Translating it yields CASTPDRADETQYF.

Details on this clonotype: This may be a read error: a much more frequent sequence differs by one nucleotide. V gene TRBV10-3 combines with J gene TRBJ2-3, with a possible D match to TRBD1 (6 bases). CDR3 length: 14 residues. V gave up 6 bases and J gave up 8 bases, with 18 bases separating them. Germline CDR1 and CDR2: ENHRY and SYGVKD. The chain's CDR3 is CAIRGMGAAGTQYF. Here the CDR3 DNA reads TGTGCCATCAGAGGTATGGGGGCGGCGGGTACGCAGTATTTT.

The chain joins TRBV15 to TRBJ2-3; 9 bases agree with TRBD2. With 0 bases clipped from V and 4 bases from J, the junction kept 5 bases outside the gene matches. The CDR3 is 16 residues long. Germline assignment: CDR1 LNHNV and CDR2 YYDKDF (reference sequence). Here the CDR3 reads CATSRDRAGGADTQYF. The DNA of the CDR3 is TGTGCCACCAGCAGAGATCGAGCGGGAGGTGCAGATACGCAGTATTTT.

This clonotype was counted at least ten times. The chain has TRBV14 and TRBJ2-1; possible D gene TRBD2, 5 bases. V was pared by 0 bases and J by 7 bases, with 19 bases between. Germline CDR1 SGHDN, CDR2 FVKESK. The CDR3 is 17 residues long. CDR3 amino acids: CASSQESRVLVPNEQFF. CDR3 nucleotide sequence: TGTGCCAGCAGCCAAGAATCGCGGGTTCTGGTCCCTAATGAGCAGTTCTTC.

This clonotype was picked up many times. The CDR3 DNA follows: TGTGCCAGCAGCCAAGTGGTAGCGGAGAACACCGGGGAGCTGTTTTTT. It is translated as CASSQVVAENTGELFF. The chain combines TRBV3-1 with TRBJ2-2; D is possibly TRBD2 (6 bases). The CDR3 spans 16 residues. CDR1 is LGHDT and CDR2 is YNNKEL in the germline V gene (reference sequence). V lost 1 base to trimming and J lost 1 base, with 10 bases between them.

This clonotype was counted a few times. It may be a read error: a sequence one base away is much more abundant. This chain connects TRBV28 to TRBJ1-5; D is undetermined. This CDR3 has 13 residues. CDR1 and CDR2 (germline): MDHEN, SYDVKM. CDR3 residues: CACSFTGNQPQHF. CDR3 nucleotide sequence: TGTGCCTGCAGTTTTACGGGCAATCAGCCCCAGCATTTT.

The table lists this clonotype with many counts. The chain recombines TRBV9 with TRBJ2-7; 11 positions agree with TRBD2. The CDR3 has 17 amino acids. The V segment lost 4 bases and the J segment 0 bases; nucleotides outside the gene matches: 9. Germline V CDR1 and CDR2: SGDLS, YYNGEE. The CDR3: CASSTGLAGPPSYEQYF. Here the CDR3 DNA reads TGTGCCAGCAGCACTGGACTAGCGGGTCCTCCCTCCTACGAGCAGTACTTC.

Many counts were recorded for this clonotype. This chain links TRBV30 with TRBJ2-5, with 9 bases that match TRBD2. V was clipped by 3 bases and J by 2 bases; unmatched bases: 1. This CDR3 is 13 amino acids long. The germline CDR1 and CDR2 sequences are GTSNPN and SVGIG (reference sequence). The CDR3 reads CAWRTSGQETQYF. CDR3 DNA: TGTGCCTGGAGGACTAGCGGACAAGAGACCCAGTACTTC.